Presented here are 18 T cell receptor beta chains from one specimen sequenced in a study of T cells in Graves' hyperthyroidism and ophthalmopathy. Authors of the study amplified TCR beta CDR3 regions from RNA transcripts. Using the HTBI primer set, a first-round RT-PCR was run on the TCR CDR3. TCRdb itself ran the multiplex PCR reads through MiXCR, one entry per CDR3 protein. Here the sample spans approximately 410,000 distinct CDR3 sequences, roughly 14% being singletons. Sequenced material: blood. Source of these receptors: a man aged 18 to 29 with Graves' ophthalmopathy.

This clonotype was counted a few times. The chain is built from TRBV12-3 or TRBV12-4 and TRBJ2-3; D not certain. With 5 bases removed from V and 6 bases from J, the gap between germline ends came to 6 bases. This CDR3 has 11 amino acids. The CDR3 coding sequence is TGTGCCAGCAGTCGCTTCGATACGCAGTATTTT. As protein: CASSRFDTQYF.

The V gene is TRBV19, the J gene TRBJ2-2; D tentatively fits TRBD1 or TRBD2 (6 bases each). The CDR3 loop spans 16 amino acids. The V end was cut by 6 bases, the J end by 4 bases, with 18 bases between. CDR1 is LNHDA, CDR2 SQIVND, per germline (reference sequence). The CDR3 loop reads CASRGGTSIGTGELFF. For the CDR3, the DNA is TGTGCCAGTAGAGGGGGGACTTCGATTGGCACCGGGGAGCTGTTTTTT.

About this clonotype: It may be a read error: a sequence one base away is much more abundant. V is TRBV3-1 and J is TRBJ2-7; 11 nucleotides line up with TRBD1. J gave up 9 bases and V 7 bases, and 8 bases lay outside the gene matches. The CDR3 loop spans 13 amino acids. The germline CDR1 and CDR2 sequences are LGHDT and YNNKEL (reference sequence). The CDR3 DNA reads as TGTGCCAGCATCCTGGACAGGGGGCATGTGCAGTACTTC. Protein: CASILDRGHVQYF.

This clonotype showed up just a few times. A clone one base away is much larger, so this may be a read error. The rearrangement joins TRBV7-2 to TRBJ2-7; 11 nucleotides match TRBD2. The CDR3 contains 14 residues. Germline V gives CDR1 SGHTA, CDR2 FQGNSA. In DNA form, the CDR3 reads TGTGTCAGCAGCTGGACTAGCGGGCCGTACGAGCAGTACTTC. Its translation: CVSSWTSGPYEQYF.

This chain connects TRBV4-1 to TRBJ1-2; 7 bases agree with TRBD1. V was clipped by 4 bases and J by 4 bases; unmatched bases: 12. CDR3 length: 16 amino acids. Germline CDR1 and CDR2: MGHRA and YSYEKL. In DNA form, the CDR3 reads TGCGCCAGCAGCCGTCACCTACAGGGGTCGATCTATGGCTACACCTTC. This codes for CASSRHLQGSIYGYTF.

Many counts were recorded for this clonotype. V is TRBV5-5 and J is TRBJ2-7; no definite D call. Germline V gene sequence: CDR1 SGHKS, CDR2 YYEKEE (reference sequence). This CDR3 has 14 amino acids. V was cut by 0 bases and J by 3 bases, with 10 bases left in between. CDR3 sequence: CASSLGPTLYEQYF. The DNA for the CDR3 is TGTGCCAGCAGCTTGGGACCGACCCTCTACGAGCAGTACTTC.

The chain recombines TRBV5-1 with TRBJ2-1; tentative D call: TRBD2 (6 bases). The CDR3 sequence is 16 residues long. The germline V gene encodes CDR1 SGHRS and CDR2 YFSETQ. V lost 2 bases to trimming and J lost 7 bases, with 19 bases between them. DNA of the CDR3: TGCGCCAGCAGCTTTGGTCGGGAGAGAGTTCAGAATGAGCAGTTCTTC. Amino acids: CASSFGRERVQNEQFF.

This clonotype was counted between two and nine times. The chain is built from TRBV5-1 and TRBJ2-7, with D perhaps being TRBD1 or TRBD2 (5 bases each). The CDR3 runs 15 residues. V lost 3 bases and J lost 2, with 15 bases in between. In germline, CDR1 is SGHRS, CDR2 YFSETQ. CDR3 protein: CASSWDSRGTYEQYF. CDR3 nucleotide sequence: TGCGCCAGCAGCTGGGATTCCCGGGGCACCTACGAGCAGTACTTC.

This clonotype turned up a few times. The chain couples TRBV7-9 to TRBJ2-7, with 8 bases identical to TRBD2. Germline V CDR1 and CDR2: SEHNR, FQNEAQ (reference sequence). Trimming cost V 5 bases and J 5 bases; bases outside gene matches: 2. CDR3 length equals 12 residues. CDR3 sequence (DNA): TGTGCCAGCAGCACGGGAGGGCACGAGCAGTACTTC. Residues: CASSTGGHEQYF.

Comments on this clonotype: A much larger clone lies one base from this, so it may be a read error. V is TRBV7-6 and J is TRBJ2-3, with 8 nucleotides matching TRBD2. Trimming cost V 0 bases and J 2 bases; bases outside gene matches: 7. Germline CDR1 and CDR2: SGHVS and FNYEAQ. This CDR3 contains 17 residues. The CDR3 sequence: CASSLALSGGLTDTQYF. In nucleotides, the CDR3 is TGTGCCAGCAGCTTAGCCCTCAGCGGGGGACTCACAGATACGCAGTATTTT. Full variable domain (outside the CDR3, taken from reference TRBV7-6 and TRBJ2-3): GAGVSQSPRYKVTKRGQDVALRCDPISGHVSLYWYRQALGQGPEFLTYFNYEAQQDKSGLPNDRFSAERPEGSISTLTIQRTEQRDSAMYRCASSLALSGGLTDTQYFGPGTRLTVL.

V is TRBV5-4 and J is TRBJ2-1, with D possibly matching TRBD2 (6 bases). CDR1 SGHNT and CDR2 YYREEE come from the germline V gene (reference sequence). This CDR3 is 15 amino acids long. V was cut by 1 base and J by 4 bases, with 12 bases left in between. Here the CDR3 reads CASSLLSGEYNEQFF. The CDR3 DNA sequence: TGTGCCAGCAGCTTGCTCTCGGGGGAATACAATGAGCAGTTCTTC. Variable domain in full (rest from reference TRBV5-4 and TRBJ2-1): ETGVTQSPTHLIKTRGQQVTLRCSSQSGHNTVSWYQQALGQGPQFIFQYYREEENGRGNFPPRFSGLQFPNYSSELNVNALELDDSALYLCASSLLSGEYNEQFFGPGTRLTVL.

This clonotype occurred many times. The chain recombines TRBV7-3 with TRBJ2-3; weak D call: TRBD2 (5 bases). Between the trimmed V and J ends, which lost 0 bases and 1 base, there was a span of 14 bases. The CDR3 is made up of 17 amino acids. Germline assignment: CDR1 SGHTA and CDR2 FQGTGA. The CDR3 region has the DNA TGTGCCAGCAGCTTAACTGCGAGCGGAGCGGGCACAGATACGCAGTATTTT. Protein: CASSLTASGAGTDTQYF. The complete variable domain, with remaining parts taken from reference TRBV7-3 and TRBJ2-3, reads GAGVSQTPSNKVTEKGKYVELRCDPISGHTALYWYRQSLGQGPEFLIYFQGTGAADDSGLPNDRFFAVRPEGSVSTLKIQRTERGDSAVYLCASSLTASGAGTDTQYFGPGTRLTVL.

This clonotype was counted at least ten times. This chain joins TRBV10-3 and TRBJ1-5; 8 nucleotides match TRBD1. The CDR3 contains 14 residues. From germline, CDR1 is ENHRY and CDR2 SYGVKD. J gave up 3 bases and V 5 bases, and 3 bases lay outside the gene matches. CDR3: CAISLDRVNQPQHF. The CDR3 DNA follows: TGTGCCATCAGTTTGGACAGGGTCAATCAGCCCCAGCATTTT.

This clonotype was detected only a few times. The chain uses TRBV6-2 or TRBV6-3 and TRBJ2-7; 13 positions match TRBD2. The CDR3 is made up of 17 amino acids. Germline lookup yields CDR1 MNHEY and CDR2 SVGEGT. The V segment lost 4 bases and the J segment 2 bases; nucleotides outside the gene matches: 8. The CDR3 protein is CASSSRTSGRSPYEQYF. In nucleotides, the CDR3 is TGTGCCAGCAGTTCCAGGACTAGCGGGAGAAGCCCCTACGAGCAGTACTTC.

The table lists this clonotype with a few counts. The chain is built from TRBV7-8 and TRBJ2-7; possible D gene TRBD1, 5 bases. The V end lost 5 bases, the J end lost 3 bases, and 20 bases lay between the germline ends. CDR3 length: 16 amino acids. The germline gives CDR1 SGHVS, CDR2 FQNEAQ. CDR3 bases: TGTGCCAGCAGCGATTTTGCCCCAGGGATTAGCTACGAGCAGTACTTC. It is translated as CASSDFAPGISYEQYF.

This clonotype was seen repeatedly, ten times or more. V and J are TRBV10-3 and TRBJ2-5; unclear D gene. The CDR3 totals 14 residues. The germline CDR1 and CDR2 sequences are ENHRY and SYGVKD. With 4 bases removed from V and 3 bases from J, the gap between germline ends came to 12 bases. The CDR3 sequence is CAISGSTGEETQYF. The CDR3 nucleotides read TGTGCCATCAGTGGGTCGACGGGTGAAGAGACCCAGTACTTC.

This clonotype was detected ten times or more. The chain links TRBV5-1 to TRBJ2-1; TRBD2 agrees at 8 bases. The ends lost 2 bases at V and 5 bases at J; junction bases unmatched: 6. Germline V gene data show CDR1 as SGHRS and CDR2 as YFSETQ. This CDR3 spans 15 amino acids. Here the CDR3 reads CASSFKLAGDNEQFF. CDR3 coding DNA: TGCGCCAGCAGCTTTAAGCTAGCGGGCGACAATGAGCAGTTCTTC.

This chain links TRBV19 with TRBJ2-5, with D possibly being TRBD2 (6 bases). In germline, CDR1 is LNHDA, CDR2 SQIVND (reference sequence). The CDR3 has 13 residues. The V and J ends lost 8 bases and 5 bases respectively, with 15 bases between them. For the CDR3, the DNA is TGTGCCAGTGGAGGGGCGCCCTGGGAGACCCAGTACTTC. It yields the protein CASGGAPWETQYF.